This passage covers 15 T cell receptor beta chains from one sample sequenced in a study of T-cell memory formation after mild COVID-19 (dated by TCRdb to about 2021). Receptors were amplified or captured by 5' RACE. Sequencing was performed on an Illumina NovaSeq 6000. TCRdb's own reprocessing of the public reads used fastp at Q25 and MiXCR and kept productive beta chains. Here each entry gathers all rows of one CDR3 protein and keeps the most common genes and DNA. The sample has 350,000 to 500,000 distinct CDR3 sequences on record, about 25% of them singletons. Less than 15% of the sample rests with the top ten. The source material was PBMCs or a T cell subset sorted from them (not recorded which). These receptors all stem from an adult woman who had mild COVID-19 (a few samples of this study predate the infection). The sample titles of this study are shuffled in the database, so cell type and time point are left out; the donor was told from shared clones.

The V gene is TRBV30, the J gene TRBJ2-1, with 7 bases matching TRBD1. CDR3 size: 13 residues. In germline, CDR1 is GTSNPN, CDR2 SVGIG (reference sequence). Trimming removed 5 bases from V and 2 bases from J; junction bases left unmatched: 3. This CDR3 is CAWPGQTYNEQFF. The CDR3 bases are TGTGCCTGGCCGGGACAGACCTACAATGAGCAGTTCTTC.

This clonotype has only a few counts. V usage is TRBV4-2 and J usage is TRBJ2-5; 8 bases are shared with TRBD2. V dropped 2 bases and J dropped 1; count of bases not matched to a gene: 9. Germline values: CDR1 LGHNA, CDR2 YNFKEQ. This CDR3 is built from 17 residues. The CDR3 is CASSQSRLAPFQETQYF. CDR3 nucleotides: TGTGCCAGCAGCCAAAGCCGACTAGCGCCTTTCCAAGAGACCCAGTACTTC.

Only a few counts were recorded for this clonotype. The V gene is TRBV14, the J gene TRBJ2-3; 7 nucleotides align to TRBD2. CDR3 size: 13 residues. Germline V lookup: CDR1 SGHDN, CDR2 FVKESK. V gave up 4 bases and J gave up 5 bases; unmatched junction bases: 3. CDR3 residues: CASSRGEGDTQYF. Here the CDR3 DNA reads TGTGCCAGCAGCCGTGGGGAGGGAGATACGCAGTATTTT. The full variable domain, with the rest looked up from reference TRBV14 and TRBJ2-3, is EAGVTQFPSHSVIEKGQTVTLRCDPISGHDNLYWYRRVMGKEIKFLLHFVKESKQDESGMPNNRFLAERTGGTYSTLKVQPAELEDSGVYFCASSRGEGDTQYFGPGTRLTVL.

The chain links TRBV2 to TRBJ2-1, with D possibly being TRBD1 or TRBD2 (5 bases each). The germline V gene encodes CDR1 SNHLY and CDR2 FYNNEI. With 10 bases removed from V and 10 bases from J, the gap between germline ends came to 23 bases. CDR3 size: 14 residues. The CDR3 bases are TGTGCCACCACAACGGGGCCCGTATCATACGAGCAGTTCTTC. This translates into CATTTGPVSYEQFF.

The chain recombines TRBV2 with TRBJ2-7; TRBD2 is a possible D gene (6 bases). V lost 6 bases to trimming and J lost 6 bases, with 12 bases between them. Looked up from germline, CDR1 is SNHLY and CDR2 is FYNNEI. The CDR3 loop spans 12 amino acids. DNA for the CDR3: TGTGCCAGCAGGAGGGTAGCGGTCGAGCAGTACTTC. Translation gives CASRRVAVEQYF.

CDR3 sequence (DNA): TGTGCCAGCAGTTACTCACTAAGTCATTACGAGCAGTACTTC. Translation: CASSYSLSHYEQYF. The chain links TRBV6-5 to TRBJ2-7, with D uncertain. The CDR3 has 14 amino acids. V was cut by 0 bases and J by 4 bases, with 10 bases left in between. Per the germline V gene, CDR1 is MNHEY and CDR2 is SVGAGI.

This clonotype was counted only a few times. The chain uses TRBV29-1 and TRBJ1-2, with D uncertain. Germline values: CDR1 SQVTM, CDR2 ANQGSEA. CDR3 size: 13 residues. Trimming took off 4 bases at V and 4 bases at J, with 13 bases between the two ends. CDR3 amino acids: CSVVPAGFYGYTF. In DNA, the CDR3 is TGCAGCGTTGTTCCCGCGGGCTTCTATGGCTACACCTTC. Drawing the rest from reference TRBV29-1 and TRBJ1-2, the complete variable domain is SAVISQKPSRDICQRGTSLTIQCQVDSQVTMMFWYRQQPGQSLTLIATANQGSEATYESGFVIDKFPISRPNLTFSTLTVSNMSPEDSSIYLCSVVPAGFYGYTFGSGTRLTVV.

The J gene is TRBJ2-1, the V gene TRBV7-8, with TRBD2 matching over 11 bases. Germline CDR1 reads SGHVS; CDR2 reads FQNEAQ. The CDR3 runs to 15 residues. The V and J ends lost 5 bases and 9 bases, in that order; junction bases with no gene match: 9. DNA for the CDR3: TGTGCCAGCAGCCCTCGGACTAGCGGGCTTGTTGAGCAGTTCTTC. Amino acid sequence: CASSPRTSGLVEQFF.

Only a few counts were recorded for this clonotype. The rearrangement joins TRBV7-2 to TRBJ1-4; D is ambiguous. V lost 4 bases, J lost 7 bases, and 16 bases lay in between. This CDR3 has 15 amino acids. CDR1 and CDR2 (germline): SGHTA, FQGNSA. The CDR3 is CASSWLAGIGEKLFF. CDR3 DNA: TGTGCCAGCAGCTGGTTAGCTGGGATCGGTGAAAAACTGTTTTTT. Full variable domain (rest looked up from reference TRBV7-2 and TRBJ1-4): GAGVSQSPSNKVTEKGKDVELRCDPISGHTALYWYRQSLGQGLEFLIYFQGNSAPDKSGLPSDRFSAERTGGSVSTLTIQRTQQEDSAVYLCASSWLAGIGEKLFFGSGTQLSVL.

This clonotype was observed a few times. The chain uses TRBV12-3 or TRBV12-4 and TRBJ2-7, with D unclear. The CDR3 sequence is 16 residues long. V lost 3 bases to trimming and J lost 5 bases, with 20 bases between them. The CDR3 DNA sequence: TGTGCCAGCAGTTTGAAGGTTGGTTTGGAATTTGACGAGCAGTACTTC. This sequence encodes CASSLKVGLEFDEQYF.

This clonotype turned up a few times. This CDR3 is CASSPTGAGTFEQYF. The CDR3, as DNA: TGTGCCAGCAGCCCTACCGGAGCGGGGACCTTTGAGCAGTACTTC. The J gene is TRBJ2-7, the V gene TRBV5-4, with 7 bases aligning to TRBD2. The CDR3 sequence is 15 residues long. The trim removed 4 bases at V and 7 bases at J, leaving 14 bases unmatched. CDR1 and CDR2 from the germline V gene are SGHNT and YYREEE (reference sequence). Full variable domain (missing parts from reference TRBV5-4 and TRBJ2-7): ETGVTQSPTHLIKTRGQQVTLRCSSQSGHNTVSWYQQALGQGPQFIFQYYREEENGRGNFPPRFSGLQFPNYSSELNVNALELDDSALYLCASSPTGAGTFEQYFGPGTRLTVT.

The chain carries TRBV7-8 and TRBJ2-7; TRBD2 matches 8 bases. V lost 4 bases and J lost 6; bases outside the gene matches: 5. Looked up from germline, CDR1 is SGHVS and CDR2 is FQNEAQ. This CDR3 has 13 amino acids. The CDR3 region is CASSSRAGGEQYF. CDR3 DNA: TGTGCCAGCAGCTCGCGGGCGGGGGGCGAGCAGTACTTC.

The V call is TRBV24-1, the J call TRBJ2-5; 14 nucleotides align to TRBD2. The CDR3 length is 16 residues. Germline CDR1 KGHDR, CDR2 SFDVKD. Germline trimming cut 4 bases from V and 4 bases from J; bases unmatched to any gene: 4. CDR3 bases: TGTGCCACCAGTGAGGGGACTAGCGGGGGTAGAGAGACCCAGTACTTC. It is translated as CATSEGTSGGRETQYF.

This clonotype was detected only a few times. The chain uses TRBV5-5 and TRBJ2-1, with D tentatively TRBD2 (6 bases). CDR1 is SGHKS and CDR2 is YYEKEE in the germline V gene (reference sequence). This CDR3 is 17 amino acids long. Deletions cut 2 bases from V and 0 bases from J, with 15 bases between. The chain's CDR3 is CASSFFWQGGSYNEQFF. CDR3 coding DNA: TGTGCCAGCAGCTTTTTTTGGCAGGGAGGCTCCTACAATGAGCAGTTCTTC. Drawing the rest from reference TRBV5-5 and TRBJ2-1, the complete variable domain is DAGVTQSPTHLIKTRGQQVTLRCSPISGHKSVSWYQQVLGQGPQFIFQYYEKEERGRGNFPDRFSARQFPNYSSELNVNALLLGDSALYLCASSFFWQGGSYNEQFFGPGTRLTVL.

This clonotype has only a few counts. J is TRBJ2-6 and V is TRBV29-1, with D maybe TRBD1 (6 bases). The CDR3 loop spans 16 amino acids. CDR1 and CDR2 from the germline V gene are SQVTM and ANQGSEA. Trimming shortened V by 6 bases and J by 2 bases, and 17 bases separated the two germline ends. The CDR3 nucleotides read TGCAGCGTGCCGGCCCAGGGGCCCACTGGGGCCAACGTCCTGACTTTC. Translating gives CSVPAQGPTGANVLTF.